This record looks at one TCR beta chain sequence and its context. Its cognate antigen has yet to be identified. No per-base quality is available; no much larger clone lies one base away. Taken from cysteine to phenylalanine, the CDR3 has 15 residues. The retained sequence is limited to the CDR3, 45 bases, with the frame set at the first base. Trimming takes 4 bases off V and 5 bases off J; junction bases not matched to a gene: 4. Via the germline V gene, CDR1 is MDHEN and CDR2 SYDVKM. In Seattle, one collaborating source enrolled patients while the infection was active and tracked those patients longitudinally over the course of disease. Whole blood was collected in K2EDTA tubes by collaborating institutions according to the institutions' own protocols. For TCRbeta analysis, collaborators shipped samples in one of three forms: frozen whole blood, isolated PBMCs, or DNA extracted from either of those sample types.

This entry belongs to a study of blood T cell repertoires in COVID-19 (dated by TCRdb to 2020 to 2021). With respect to the entire study: Samples covering the acute and convalescent phases of COVID-19 were provided by collaborators in the United States, Italy and Spain. The material from the prospective study consisted of cDNA or gDNA derived from T cells, B-cell-depleted T cells, or PBMCs. The dataset comprised deeply sampled blood TCRbeta repertoires from subjects exposed to, actively infected with, or recovered from COVID-19. The repertoires were released in a freely available public database meant as a resource for research on the immune response to SARS-CoV-2. Samples came from the ongoing ImmuneRACE study (first 160 participants) plus 1,254 subjects from 6 global collaborators. The sample metadata nearly always contained a de-identified subject ID, COVID-19 status, age in years and sex. HLA class I and class II types, where available, came from metadata supplied by the sample provider rather than from assay-based typing.

TCRbeta CDR3 regions were amplified from genomic DNA using the immunoSEQ Assay, a bias-controlled multiplex PCR. As for how the authors treated the data: Nucleated cell counts per sample were estimated from amplification of reference gene primers within the assay. To quantify the absolute abundance of each unique TCRbeta CDR3 rearrangement, sequence reads were collapsed and filtered. For each sample, productive Simpson clonality was calculated as the square root of Simpson's diversity index across productive rearrangements. The clones in this table, taken by TCRdb from immuneACCESS, are in-frame only. Not every clone is retained; where verified, under half of the shortfall comes from an unresolved V gene, and the cause of the rest is unknown. The DNA gave D and trimming, while V, J and clone size come from that table. The sample table shows 270,000 or so clones, and about nine tenths are seen once. Jointly, the top ten make up over 8.5% of the sample.

Beyond this particular receptor, the publication reports: The quantity of clinical and demographic metadata differed by source and by participant and was supplied without curation.

This sequence uses TRBV28 and TRBJ2-1, with TRBD2 identical over 11 junction bases. The source of this sequence is a woman in her 30s with COVID-19, enrolled during active disease. Sequenced input: peripheral blood. The CDR3 has the sequence CASSSPGLADNEQFF. In nucleotide form, the sequence is TGTGCCAGCAGTTCACCGGGACTAGCGGACAATGAGCAGTTCTTC.